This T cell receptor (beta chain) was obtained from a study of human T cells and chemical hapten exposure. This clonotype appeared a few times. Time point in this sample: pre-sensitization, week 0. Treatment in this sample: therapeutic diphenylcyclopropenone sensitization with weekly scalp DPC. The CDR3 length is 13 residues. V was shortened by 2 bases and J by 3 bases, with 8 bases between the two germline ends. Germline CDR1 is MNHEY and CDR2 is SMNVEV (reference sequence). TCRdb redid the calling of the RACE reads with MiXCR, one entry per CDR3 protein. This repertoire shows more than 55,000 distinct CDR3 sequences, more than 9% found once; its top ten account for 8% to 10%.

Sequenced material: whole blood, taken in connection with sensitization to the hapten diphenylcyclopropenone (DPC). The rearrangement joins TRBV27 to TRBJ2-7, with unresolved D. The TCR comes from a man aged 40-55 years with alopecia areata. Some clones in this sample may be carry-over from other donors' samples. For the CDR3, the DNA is TGTGCCAGCAGTTTAAGGCCAAGCTACGAGCAGTACTTC. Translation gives CASSLRPSYEQYF.